What follows describes a single T cell receptor (beta chain). The sample is drawn from a study of blood T cell repertoires in COVID-19. Across the whole study: Samples taken during acute and convalescent COVID-19 were collected in the United States, Italy and Spain.

The CDR3 covers 16 residues. Unmatched junction bases numbered 6, after V lost 1 base and J lost 0 bases. CDR1 SGHRS and CDR2 YFSETQ come from the germline V gene. Study processing details: Nucleated cell counts were estimated from reference gene primer amplification. Libraries were prepared by immunoSEQ multiplex PCR; TCRdb keeps only in-frame clonotypes and omits some of them. For V, J and clone size, that table is used; D and trimming come from the DNA. The sample records under 200,000 clones, around nine tenths being singletons. V gene TRBV5-1 combines with J gene TRBJ2-5; TRBD2 matches at 7 bases. The source material was peripheral blood. The clonotype comes from a man aged 18 to 29 with active or convalescent COVID-19. The chain's CDR3 is CASSLTLAVDQETQYF. The CDR3, as DNA: TGCGCCAGCAGCTTGACCCTAGCGGTGGACCAAGAGACCCAGTACTTC.